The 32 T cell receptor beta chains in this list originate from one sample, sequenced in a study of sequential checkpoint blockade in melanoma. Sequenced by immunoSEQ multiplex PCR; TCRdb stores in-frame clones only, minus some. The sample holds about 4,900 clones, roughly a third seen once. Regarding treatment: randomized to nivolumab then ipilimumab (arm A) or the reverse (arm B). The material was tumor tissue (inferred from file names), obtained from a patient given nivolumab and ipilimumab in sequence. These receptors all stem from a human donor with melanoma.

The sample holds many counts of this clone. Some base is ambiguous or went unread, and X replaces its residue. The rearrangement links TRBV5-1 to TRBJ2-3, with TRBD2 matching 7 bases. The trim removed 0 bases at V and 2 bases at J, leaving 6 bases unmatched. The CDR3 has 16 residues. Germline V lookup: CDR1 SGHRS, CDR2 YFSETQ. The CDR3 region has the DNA TGCGCCAGCAGCTTGGGGGKCGGGGGGATCACAGATACGCAGTATTTT. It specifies CASSLGXGGITDTQYF.

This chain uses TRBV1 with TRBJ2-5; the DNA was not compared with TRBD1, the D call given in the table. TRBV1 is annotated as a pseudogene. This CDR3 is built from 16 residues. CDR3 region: CASSQDRTGNQETQYF. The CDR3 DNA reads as TGCGCCAGCAGCCAGGATAGGACAGGGAACCAAGAGACCCAGTACTTC.

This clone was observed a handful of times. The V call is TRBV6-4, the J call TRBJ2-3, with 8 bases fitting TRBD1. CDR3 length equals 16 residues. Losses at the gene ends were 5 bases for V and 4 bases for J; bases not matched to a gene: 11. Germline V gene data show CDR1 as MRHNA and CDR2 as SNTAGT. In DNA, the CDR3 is TGTGCCAGCAGTCTCGACAGGGGATGGGGCGCAGATACGCAGTATTTT. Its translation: CASSLDRGWGADTQYF.

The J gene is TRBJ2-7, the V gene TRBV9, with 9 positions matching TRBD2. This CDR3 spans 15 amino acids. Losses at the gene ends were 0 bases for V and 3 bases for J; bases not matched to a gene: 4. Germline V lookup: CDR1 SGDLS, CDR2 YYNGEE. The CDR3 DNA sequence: TGTGCCAGCAGCGTAGATGGGACTAGCTTCTACGAGCAGTACTTC. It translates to CASSVDGTSFYEQYF.

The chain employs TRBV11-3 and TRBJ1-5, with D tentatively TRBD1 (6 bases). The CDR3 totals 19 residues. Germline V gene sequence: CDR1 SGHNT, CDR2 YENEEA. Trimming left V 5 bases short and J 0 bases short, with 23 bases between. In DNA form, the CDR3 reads TGTGCCAGCAGCCCCCGGGCAGGGGCGTATGTCAATAGCAATCAGCCCCAGCATTTT. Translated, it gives CASSPRAGAYVNSNQPQHF.

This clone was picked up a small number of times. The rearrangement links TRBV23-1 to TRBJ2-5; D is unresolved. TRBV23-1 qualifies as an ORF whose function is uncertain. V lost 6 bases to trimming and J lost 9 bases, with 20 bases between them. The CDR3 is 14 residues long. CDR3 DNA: TGCGCCAGCAGCCAAGATTCCGATCGTGGGGCCCAGTACTTC. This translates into CASSQDSDRGAQYF.

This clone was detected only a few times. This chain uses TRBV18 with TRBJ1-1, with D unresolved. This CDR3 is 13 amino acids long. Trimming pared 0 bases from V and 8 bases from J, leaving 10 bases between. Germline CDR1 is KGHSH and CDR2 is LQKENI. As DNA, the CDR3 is TGTGCCAGCTCACCACCGCGTGCGGTAGAAGCTTTCTTT. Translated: CASSPPRAVEAFF.

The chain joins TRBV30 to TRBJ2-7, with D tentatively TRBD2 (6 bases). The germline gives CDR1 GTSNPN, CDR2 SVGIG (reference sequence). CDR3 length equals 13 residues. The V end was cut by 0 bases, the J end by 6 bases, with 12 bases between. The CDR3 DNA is TGTGCCTGGAGTGTGGAACTGGAGGGCGAGCAGTACTTC. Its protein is CAWSVELEGEQYF. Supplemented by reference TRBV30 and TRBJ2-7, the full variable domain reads SQTIHQWPATLVQPVGSPLSLECTVEGTSNPNLYWYRQAAGRGLQLLFYSVGIGQISSEVPQNLSASRPQDRQFILSSKKLLLSDSGFYLCAWSVELEGEQYFGPGTRLTVT.

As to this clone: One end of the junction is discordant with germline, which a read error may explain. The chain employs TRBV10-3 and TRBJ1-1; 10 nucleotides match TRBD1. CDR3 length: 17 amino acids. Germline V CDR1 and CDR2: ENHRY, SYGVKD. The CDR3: CASSEPGQGRRYTEAFF. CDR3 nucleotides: TGTGCCAGCAGTGAGCCGGGACAGGGGAGGAGGTACACTGAAGCTTTCTTT.

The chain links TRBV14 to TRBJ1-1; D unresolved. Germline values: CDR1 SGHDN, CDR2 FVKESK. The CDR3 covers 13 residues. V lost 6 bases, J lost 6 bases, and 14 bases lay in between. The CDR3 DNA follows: TGTGCCAGCAGGTCCCAAGGTTTCGCTGAAGCTTTCTTT. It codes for CASRSQGFAEAFF.

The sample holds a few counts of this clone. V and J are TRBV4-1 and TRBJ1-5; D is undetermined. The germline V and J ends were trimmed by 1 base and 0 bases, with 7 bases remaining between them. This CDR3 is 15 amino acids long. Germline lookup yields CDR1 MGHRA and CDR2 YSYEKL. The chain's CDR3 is CASSQGAYSNQPQHF. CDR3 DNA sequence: TGCGCCAGCAGCCAAGGGGCCTATAGCAATCAGCCCCAGCATTTT.

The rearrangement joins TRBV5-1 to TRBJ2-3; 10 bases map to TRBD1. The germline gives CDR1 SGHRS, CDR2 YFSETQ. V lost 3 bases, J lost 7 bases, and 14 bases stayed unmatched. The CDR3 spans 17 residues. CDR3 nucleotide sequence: TGCGCCAGCAGCTCCGACAGGGGGCAAGGTTTAGCCAATACGCAGTATTTT. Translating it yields CASSSDRGQGLANTQYF.

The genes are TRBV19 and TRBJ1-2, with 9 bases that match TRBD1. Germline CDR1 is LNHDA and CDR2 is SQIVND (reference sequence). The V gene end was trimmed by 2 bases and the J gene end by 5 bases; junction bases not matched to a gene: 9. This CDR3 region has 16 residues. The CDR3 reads CASSILGDRVSYGYTF. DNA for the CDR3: TGTGCCAGTAGTATATTAGGGGACAGGGTTTCTTATGGCTACACCTTC.

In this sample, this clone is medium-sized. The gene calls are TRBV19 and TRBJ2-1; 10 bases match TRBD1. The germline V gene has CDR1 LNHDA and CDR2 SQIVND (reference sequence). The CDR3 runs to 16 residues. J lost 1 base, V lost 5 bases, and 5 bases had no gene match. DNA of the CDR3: TGTGCCAGTAGTCCCCGACAGGGGGCATCCTACAATGAGCAGTTCTTC. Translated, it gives CASSPRQGASYNEQFF.

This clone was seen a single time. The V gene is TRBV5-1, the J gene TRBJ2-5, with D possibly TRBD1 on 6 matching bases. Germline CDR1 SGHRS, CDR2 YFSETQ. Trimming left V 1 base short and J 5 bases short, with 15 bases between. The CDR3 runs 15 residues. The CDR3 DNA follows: TGCGCCAGCAGCTTGAGGACAGTAGATACGGAGACCCAGTACTTC. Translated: CASSLRTVDTETQYF.

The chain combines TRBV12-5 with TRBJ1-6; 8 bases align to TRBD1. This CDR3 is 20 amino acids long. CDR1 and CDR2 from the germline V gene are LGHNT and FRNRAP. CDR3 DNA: TGTGCCAGCACCCGGGGCGGCAGGGGGCTCTTGAGCTCCTATAATTCACCCCTCCACTTT. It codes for CASTRGGRGLLSSYNSPLHF.

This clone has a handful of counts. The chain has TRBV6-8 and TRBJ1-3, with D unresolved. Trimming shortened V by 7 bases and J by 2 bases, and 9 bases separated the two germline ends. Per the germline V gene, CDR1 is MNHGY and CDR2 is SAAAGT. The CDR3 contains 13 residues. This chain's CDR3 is CASKDPTGNTIYF. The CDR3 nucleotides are TGTGCCAGCAAGGACCCCACTGGAAACACCATATATTTT.

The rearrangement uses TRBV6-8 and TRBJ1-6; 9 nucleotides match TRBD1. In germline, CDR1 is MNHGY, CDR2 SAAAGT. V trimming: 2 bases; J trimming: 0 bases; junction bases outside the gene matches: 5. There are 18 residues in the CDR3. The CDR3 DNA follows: TGTGCCAGCAGTTACGCGGACAGGGGTAGCTCCTATAATTCACCCCTCCACTTT. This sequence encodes CASSYADRGSSYNSPLHF.

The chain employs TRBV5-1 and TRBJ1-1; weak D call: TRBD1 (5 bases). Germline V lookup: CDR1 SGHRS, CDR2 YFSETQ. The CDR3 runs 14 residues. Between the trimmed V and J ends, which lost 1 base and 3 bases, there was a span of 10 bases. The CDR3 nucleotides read TGCGCCAGCAGCTTGCGGGGGGACTACACTGAAGCTTTCTTT. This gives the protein CASSLRGDYTEAFF.

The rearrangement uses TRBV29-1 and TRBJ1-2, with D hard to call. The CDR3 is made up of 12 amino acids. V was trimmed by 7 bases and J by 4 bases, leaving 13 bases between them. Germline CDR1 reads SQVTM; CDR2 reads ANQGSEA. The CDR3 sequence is CSAGEGPYGYTF. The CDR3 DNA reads TGCAGCGCCGGGGAAGGTCCCTATGGCTACACCTTC.

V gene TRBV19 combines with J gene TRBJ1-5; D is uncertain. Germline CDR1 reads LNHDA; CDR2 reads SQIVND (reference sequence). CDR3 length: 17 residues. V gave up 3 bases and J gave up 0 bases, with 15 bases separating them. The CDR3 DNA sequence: TGTGCCAGTAGTATCCCTGACGGACTTTATAGCAATCAGCCCCAGCATTTT. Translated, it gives CASSIPDGLYSNQPQHF.

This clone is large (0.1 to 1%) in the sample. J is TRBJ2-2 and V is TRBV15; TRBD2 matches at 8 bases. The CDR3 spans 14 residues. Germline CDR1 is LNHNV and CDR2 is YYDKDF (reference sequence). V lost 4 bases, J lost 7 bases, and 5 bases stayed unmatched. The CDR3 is CATSIPGRDGELFF. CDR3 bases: TGTGCCACCAGCATTCCCGGGAGGGACGGGGAGCTGTTTTTT.

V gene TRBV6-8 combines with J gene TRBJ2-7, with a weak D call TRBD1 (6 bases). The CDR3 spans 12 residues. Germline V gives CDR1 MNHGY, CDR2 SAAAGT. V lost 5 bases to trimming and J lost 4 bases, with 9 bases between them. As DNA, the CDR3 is TGTGCCAGCAGTACCCAGGGGTACGAGCAGTACTTC. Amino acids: CASSTQGYEQYF.

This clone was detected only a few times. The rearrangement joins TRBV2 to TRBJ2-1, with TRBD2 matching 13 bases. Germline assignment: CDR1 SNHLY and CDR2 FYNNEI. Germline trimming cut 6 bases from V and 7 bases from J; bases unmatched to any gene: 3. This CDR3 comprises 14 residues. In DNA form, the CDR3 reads TGTGCCAGCAGGAGGACTAGCGGGGGAAATGAGCAGTTCTTC. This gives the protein CASRRTSGGNEQFF.

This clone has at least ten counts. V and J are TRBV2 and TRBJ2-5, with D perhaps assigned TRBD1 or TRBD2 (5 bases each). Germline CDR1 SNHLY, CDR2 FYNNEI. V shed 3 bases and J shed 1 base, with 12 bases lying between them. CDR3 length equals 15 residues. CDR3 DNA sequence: TGTGCCAGCAGTGACCTGGGACGGGCCCAAGAGACCCAGTACTTC. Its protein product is CASSDLGRAQETQYF. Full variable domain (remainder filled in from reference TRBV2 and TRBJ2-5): EPEVTQTPSHQVTQMGQEVILRCVPISNHLYFYWYRQILGQKVEFLVSFYNNEISEKSEIFDDQFSVERPDGSNFTLKIRSTKLEDSAMYFCASSDLGRAQETQYFGPGTRLLVL.

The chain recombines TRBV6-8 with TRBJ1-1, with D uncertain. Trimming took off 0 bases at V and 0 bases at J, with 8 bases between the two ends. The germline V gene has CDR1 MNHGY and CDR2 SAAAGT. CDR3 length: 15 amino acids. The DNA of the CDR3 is TGTGCCAGCAGTTACTCGAGGGCGCTGAACACTGAAGCTTTCTTT. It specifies CASSYSRALNTEAFF.

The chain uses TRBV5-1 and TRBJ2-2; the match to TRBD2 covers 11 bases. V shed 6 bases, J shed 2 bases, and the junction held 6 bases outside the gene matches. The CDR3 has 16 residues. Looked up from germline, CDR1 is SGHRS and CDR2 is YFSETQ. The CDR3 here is CASNKLAGVNTGELFF. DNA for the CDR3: TGCGCCAGCAACAAACTAGCGGGGGTTAACACCGGGGAGCTGTTTTTT.

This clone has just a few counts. This CDR3 is CASSFGRTSGGNEQFF. Written as DNA, the CDR3 is TGCGCCAGCAGCTTCGGCCGGACTAGCGGGGGCAATGAGCAGTTCTTC. The V call is TRBV5-1, the J call TRBJ2-1, with TRBD2 matching over 13 bases. Germline V CDR1 and CDR2: SGHRS, YFSETQ. This CDR3 contains 16 residues. V gave up 2 bases and J gave up 6 bases; unmatched junction bases: 5.

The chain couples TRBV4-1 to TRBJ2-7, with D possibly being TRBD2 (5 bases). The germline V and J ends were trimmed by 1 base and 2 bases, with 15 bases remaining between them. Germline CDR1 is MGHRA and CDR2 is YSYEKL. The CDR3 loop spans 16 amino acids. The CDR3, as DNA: TGCGCCAGCAGCCAAGGGGGTCCGGGGTTTACCTACGAGCAGTACTTC. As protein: CASSQGGPGFTYEQYF.

CDR3 residues: CASSLRGDNQPQHF. DNA for the CDR3: TGTGCCAGTAGCCTCCGAGGGGATAATCAGCCCCAGCATTTT. The chain has TRBV19 and TRBJ1-5; a weak D match, TRBD1 (5 bases). There are 14 residues in the CDR3. V dropped 6 bases and J dropped 4 bases, with 13 bases sitting between them. Germline values: CDR1 LNHDA, CDR2 SQIVND (reference sequence).

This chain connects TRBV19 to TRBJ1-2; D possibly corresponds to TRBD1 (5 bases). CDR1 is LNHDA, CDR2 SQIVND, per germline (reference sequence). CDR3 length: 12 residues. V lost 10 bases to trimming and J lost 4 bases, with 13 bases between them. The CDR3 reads CATSTGFYGYTF. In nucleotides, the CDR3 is TGTGCCACCTCAACAGGTTTCTATGGCTACACCTTC. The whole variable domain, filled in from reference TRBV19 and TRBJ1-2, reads DGGITQSPKYLFRKEGQNVTLSCEQNLNHDAMYWYRQDPGQGLRLIYYSQIVNDFQKGDIAEGYSVSREKKESFPLTVTSAQKNPTAFYLCATSTGFYGYTFGSGTRLTVV.

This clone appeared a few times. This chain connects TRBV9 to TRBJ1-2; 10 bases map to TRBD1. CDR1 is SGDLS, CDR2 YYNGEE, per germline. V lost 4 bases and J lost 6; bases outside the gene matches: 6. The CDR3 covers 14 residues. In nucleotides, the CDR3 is TGTGCCAGCAGCTCCCGGGACAGGGGAGATGGCTACACCTTC. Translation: CASSSRDRGDGYTF.